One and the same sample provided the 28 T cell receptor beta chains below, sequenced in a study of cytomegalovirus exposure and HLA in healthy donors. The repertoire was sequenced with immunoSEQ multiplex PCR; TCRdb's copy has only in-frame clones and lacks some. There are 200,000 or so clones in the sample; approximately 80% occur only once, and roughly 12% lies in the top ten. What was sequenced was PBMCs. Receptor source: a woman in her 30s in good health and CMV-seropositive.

The CDR3, as DNA: TGTGCCAGTAGTAGTCGGGGAGTCTACGAGCAGTTCTTC. This sequence encodes CASSSRGVYEQFF. The chain is built from TRBV19 and TRBJ2-1; D might be TRBD2 (5 bases). The CDR3 is 13 amino acids. The germline gives CDR1 LNHDA, CDR2 SQIVND (reference sequence). Trimming took 4 bases from V and 10 from J, leaving 14 bases between them.

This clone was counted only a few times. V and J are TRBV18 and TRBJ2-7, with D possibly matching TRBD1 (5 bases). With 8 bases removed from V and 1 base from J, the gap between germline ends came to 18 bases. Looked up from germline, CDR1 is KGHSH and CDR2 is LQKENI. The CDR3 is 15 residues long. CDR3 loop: CASNGLQELSYEQYF. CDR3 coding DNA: TGTGCCAGCAATGGCCTACAGGAACTTTCCTACGAGCAGTACTTC.

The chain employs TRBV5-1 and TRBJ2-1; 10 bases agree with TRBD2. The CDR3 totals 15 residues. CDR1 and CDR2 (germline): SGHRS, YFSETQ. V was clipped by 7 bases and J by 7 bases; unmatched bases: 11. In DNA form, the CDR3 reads TGCGCCAGCGGGCAAGCGGGAGGGCCGCAGAATGAGCAGTTCTTC. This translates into CASGQAGGPQNEQFF.

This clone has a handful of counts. CDR3 loop: CASSLAAGGGHEQYF. CDR3 bases: TGTGCCAGCAGCTTGGCTGCAGGGGGTGGCCACGAGCAGTACTTC. This chain links TRBV5-4 with TRBJ2-7; 7 nucleotides match TRBD1. Losses at the gene ends were 0 bases for V and 5 bases for J; bases not matched to a gene: 8. The CDR3 consists of 15 residues. CDR1 is SGHNT and CDR2 is YYREEE in the germline V gene (reference sequence).

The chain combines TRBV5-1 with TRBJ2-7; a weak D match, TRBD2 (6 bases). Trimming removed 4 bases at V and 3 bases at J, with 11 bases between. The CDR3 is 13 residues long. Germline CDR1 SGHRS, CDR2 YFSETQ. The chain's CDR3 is CASSPVGGYEQYF. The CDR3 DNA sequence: TGCGCCAGCAGCCCCGTCGGGGGCTACGAGCAGTACTTC. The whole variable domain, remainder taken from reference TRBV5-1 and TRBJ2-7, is KAGVTQTPRYLIKTRGQQVTLSCSPISGHRSVSWYQQTPGQGLQFLFEYFSETQRNKGNFPGRFSGRQFSNSRSEMNVSTLELGDSALYLCASSPVGGYEQYFGPGTRLTVT.

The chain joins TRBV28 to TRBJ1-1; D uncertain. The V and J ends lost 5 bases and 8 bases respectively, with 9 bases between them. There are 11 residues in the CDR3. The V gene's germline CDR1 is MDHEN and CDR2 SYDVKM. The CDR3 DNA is TGTGCCAGCAGTACTATAACGGAAGCTTTCTTT. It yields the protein CASSTITEAFF.

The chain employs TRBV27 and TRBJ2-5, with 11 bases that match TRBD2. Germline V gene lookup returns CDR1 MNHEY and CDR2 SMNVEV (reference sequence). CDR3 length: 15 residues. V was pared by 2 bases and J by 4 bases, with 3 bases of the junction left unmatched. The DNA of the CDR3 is TGTGCCAGCAGTTTAAGTCTAGCGGGAGGAGAGACCCAGTACTTC. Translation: CASSLSLAGGETQYF.

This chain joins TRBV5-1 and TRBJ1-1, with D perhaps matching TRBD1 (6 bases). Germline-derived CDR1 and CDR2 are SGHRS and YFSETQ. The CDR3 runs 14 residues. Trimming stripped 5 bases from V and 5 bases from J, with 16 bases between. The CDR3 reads CASREDSLGTEAFF. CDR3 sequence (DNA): TGCGCCAGCAGAGAGGACAGCCTGGGGACTGAAGCTTTCTTT.

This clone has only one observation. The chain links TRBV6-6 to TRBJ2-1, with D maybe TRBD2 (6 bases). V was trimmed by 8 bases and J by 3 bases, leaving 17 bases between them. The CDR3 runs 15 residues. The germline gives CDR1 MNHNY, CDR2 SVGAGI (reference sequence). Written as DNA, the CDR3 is TGTGCCAGCCGAGGGTTCGGGAGCCTCTACAATGAGCAGTTCTTC. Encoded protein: CASRGFGSLYNEQFF.

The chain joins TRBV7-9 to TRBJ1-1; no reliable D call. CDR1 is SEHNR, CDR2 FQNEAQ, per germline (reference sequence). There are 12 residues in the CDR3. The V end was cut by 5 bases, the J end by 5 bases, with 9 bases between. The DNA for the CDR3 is TGTGCCAGCAGCCCAGGAGGGACTGAAGCTTTCTTT. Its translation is CASSPGGTEAFF.

The CDR3 reads CASSEFNEQYF. Written as DNA, the CDR3 is TGTGCCAGCAGTGAATTCAACGAGCAGTACTTC. V and J are TRBV2 and TRBJ2-7; D remains ambiguous. The V and J ends lost 2 bases and 5 bases respectively, with 4 bases between them. Germline-derived CDR1 and CDR2 are SNHLY and FYNNEI. This CDR3 is 11 amino acids long. The complete variable domain, with remaining parts taken from reference TRBV2 and TRBJ2-7, reads EPEVTQTPSHQVTQMGQEVILRCVPISNHLYFYWYRQILGQKVEFLVSFYNNEISEKSEIFDDQFSVERPDGSNFTLKIRSTKLEDSAMYFCASSEFNEQYFGPGTRLTVT.

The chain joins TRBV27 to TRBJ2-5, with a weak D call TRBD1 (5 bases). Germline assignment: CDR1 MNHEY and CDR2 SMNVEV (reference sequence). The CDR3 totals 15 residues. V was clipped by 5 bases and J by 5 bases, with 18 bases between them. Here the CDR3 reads CASSPDPGIKETQYF. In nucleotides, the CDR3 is TGTGCCAGCAGTCCCGATCCAGGGATCAAGGAGACCCAGTACTTC.

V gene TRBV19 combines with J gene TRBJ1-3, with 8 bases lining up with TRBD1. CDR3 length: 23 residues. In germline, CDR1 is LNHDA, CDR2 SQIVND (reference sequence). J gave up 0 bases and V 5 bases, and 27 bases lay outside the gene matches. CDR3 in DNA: TGTGCCAGTAGTCTTTTAACATTCCCGGGACAGGCCGATTCAGCCAACTCTGGAAACACCATATATTTT. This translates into CASSLLTFPGQADSANSGNTIYF.

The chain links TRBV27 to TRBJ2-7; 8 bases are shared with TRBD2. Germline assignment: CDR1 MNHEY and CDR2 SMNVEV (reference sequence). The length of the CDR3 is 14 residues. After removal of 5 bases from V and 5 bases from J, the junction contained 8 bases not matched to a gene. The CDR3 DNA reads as TGTGCCAGCAGTCCCGGACTAGCCCCCCACGAGCAGTACTTC. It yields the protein CASSPGLAPHEQYF.

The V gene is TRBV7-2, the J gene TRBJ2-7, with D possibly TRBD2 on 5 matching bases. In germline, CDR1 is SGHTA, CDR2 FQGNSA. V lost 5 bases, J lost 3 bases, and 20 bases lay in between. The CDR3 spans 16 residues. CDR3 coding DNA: TGTGCCAGCAGCCACCCGGAGCGGCAGCTCCGCTACGAGCAGTACTTC. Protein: CASSHPERQLRYEQYF.

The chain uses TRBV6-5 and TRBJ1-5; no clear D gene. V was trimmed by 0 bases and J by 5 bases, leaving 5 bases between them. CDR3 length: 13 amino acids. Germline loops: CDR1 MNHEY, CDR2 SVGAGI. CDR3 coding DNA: TGTGCCAGCAGTTACTCTATATATCAGCCCCAGCATTTT. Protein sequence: CASSYSIYQPQHF.

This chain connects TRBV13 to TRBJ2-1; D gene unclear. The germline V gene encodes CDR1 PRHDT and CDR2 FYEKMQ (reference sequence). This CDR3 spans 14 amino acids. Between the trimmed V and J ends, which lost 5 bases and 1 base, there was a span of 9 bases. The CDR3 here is CASSPGQSYNEQFF. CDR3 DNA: TGTGCCAGCAGCCCCGGTCAATCCTACAATGAGCAGTTCTTC.

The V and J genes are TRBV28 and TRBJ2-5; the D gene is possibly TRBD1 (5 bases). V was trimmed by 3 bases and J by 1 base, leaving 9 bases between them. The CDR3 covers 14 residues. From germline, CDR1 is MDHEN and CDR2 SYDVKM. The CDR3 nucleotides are TGTGCCAGCAGTTTTGGGCAGGGCCAAGAGACCCAGTACTTC. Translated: CASSFGQGQETQYF.

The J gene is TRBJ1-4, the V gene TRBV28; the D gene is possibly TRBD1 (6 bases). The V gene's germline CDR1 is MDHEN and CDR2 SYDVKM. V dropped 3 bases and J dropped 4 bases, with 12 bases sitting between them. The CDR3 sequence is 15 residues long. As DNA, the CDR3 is TGTGCCAGCAGTTTTGATGGACAGTTTAATGAAAAACTGTTTTTT. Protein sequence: CASSFDGQFNEKLFF.

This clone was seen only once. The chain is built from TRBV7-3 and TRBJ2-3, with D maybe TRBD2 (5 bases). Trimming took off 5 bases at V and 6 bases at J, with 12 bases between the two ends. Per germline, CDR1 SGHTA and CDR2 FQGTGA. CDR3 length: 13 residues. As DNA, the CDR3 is TGTGCCAGCAGCATGGGGAGTTCGGATACGCAGTATTTT. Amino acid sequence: CASSMGSSDTQYF.

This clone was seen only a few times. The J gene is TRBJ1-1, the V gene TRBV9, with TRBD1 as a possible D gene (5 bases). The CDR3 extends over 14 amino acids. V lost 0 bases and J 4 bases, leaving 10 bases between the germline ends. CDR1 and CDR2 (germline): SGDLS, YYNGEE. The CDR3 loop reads CASSVEGIGTEAFF. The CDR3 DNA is TGTGCCAGCAGCGTAGAGGGGATTGGCACTGAAGCTTTCTTT.

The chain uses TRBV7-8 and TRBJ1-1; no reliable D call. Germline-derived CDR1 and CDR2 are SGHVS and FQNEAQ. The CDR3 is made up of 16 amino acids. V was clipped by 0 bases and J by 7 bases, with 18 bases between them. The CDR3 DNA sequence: TGTGCCAGCAGCTTAGCGCGAAACGATGGAAGAGGTGAAGCTTTCTTT. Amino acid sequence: CASSLARNDGRGEAFF.

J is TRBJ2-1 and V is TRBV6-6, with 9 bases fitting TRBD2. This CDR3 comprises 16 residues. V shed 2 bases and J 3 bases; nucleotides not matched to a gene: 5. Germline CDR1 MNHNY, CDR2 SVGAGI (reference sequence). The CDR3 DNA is TGTGCCAGCAGTTACGCTAGCGGGACCTTCTACAATGAGCAGTTCTTC. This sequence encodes CASSYASGTFYNEQFF.

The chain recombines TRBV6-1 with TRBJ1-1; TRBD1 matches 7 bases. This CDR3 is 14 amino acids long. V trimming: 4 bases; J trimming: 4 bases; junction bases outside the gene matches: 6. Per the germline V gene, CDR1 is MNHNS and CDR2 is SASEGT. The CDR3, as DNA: TGTGCCAGCAGTGGTGTTCCAGGGGGCACTGAAGCTTTCTTT. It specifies CASSGVPGGTEAFF.

The CDR3: CASSQGGEVQPQHF. The CDR3 DNA sequence: TGCGCCAGCAGCCAAGGGGGGGAAGTTCAGCCCCAGCATTTT. The rearrangement joins TRBV4-1 to TRBJ1-5, with a possible D match to TRBD1 (5 bases). This CDR3 has 14 amino acids. The V end was cut by 1 base, the J end by 6 bases, with 10 bases between. The germline CDR1 and CDR2 sequences are MGHRA and YSYEKL.

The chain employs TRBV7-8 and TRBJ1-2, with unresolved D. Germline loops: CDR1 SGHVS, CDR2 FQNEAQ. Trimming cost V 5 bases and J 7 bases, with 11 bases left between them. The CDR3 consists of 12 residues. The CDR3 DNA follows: TGTGCCAGCAGCCCAAGCAGGATTGGCTACACCTTC. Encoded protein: CASSPSRIGYTF. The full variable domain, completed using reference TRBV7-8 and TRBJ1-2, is GAGVSQSPRYKVAKRGQDVALRCDPISGHVSLFWYQQALGQGPEFLTYFQNEAQLDKSGLPSDRFFAERPEGSVSTLKIQRTQQEDSAVYLCASSPSRIGYTFGSGTRLTVV.

The CDR3 here is CASSPMAGGKSYTEAFF. Here the CDR3 DNA reads TGTGCCAGCTCACCAATGGCAGGGGGCAAATCGTACACTGAAGCTTTCTTT. The rearrangement uses TRBV18 and TRBJ1-1; 8 positions match TRBD1. This CDR3 is 17 amino acids long. V dropped 2 bases and J dropped 3; count of bases not matched to a gene: 11. The germline V gene encodes CDR1 KGHSH and CDR2 LQKENI.

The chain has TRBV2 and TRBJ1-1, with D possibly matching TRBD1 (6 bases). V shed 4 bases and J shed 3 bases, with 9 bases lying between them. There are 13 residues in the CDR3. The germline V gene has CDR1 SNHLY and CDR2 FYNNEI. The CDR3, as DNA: TGTGCCAGCAGTGGAAACAGGGACACTGAAGCTTTCTTT. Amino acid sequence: CASSGNRDTEAFF. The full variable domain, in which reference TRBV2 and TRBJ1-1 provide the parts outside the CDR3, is EPEVTQTPSHQVTQMGQEVILRCVPISNHLYFYWYRQILGQKVEFLVSFYNNEISEKSEIFDDQFSVERPDGSNFTLKIRSTKLEDSAMYFCASSGNRDTEAFFGQGTRLTVV.